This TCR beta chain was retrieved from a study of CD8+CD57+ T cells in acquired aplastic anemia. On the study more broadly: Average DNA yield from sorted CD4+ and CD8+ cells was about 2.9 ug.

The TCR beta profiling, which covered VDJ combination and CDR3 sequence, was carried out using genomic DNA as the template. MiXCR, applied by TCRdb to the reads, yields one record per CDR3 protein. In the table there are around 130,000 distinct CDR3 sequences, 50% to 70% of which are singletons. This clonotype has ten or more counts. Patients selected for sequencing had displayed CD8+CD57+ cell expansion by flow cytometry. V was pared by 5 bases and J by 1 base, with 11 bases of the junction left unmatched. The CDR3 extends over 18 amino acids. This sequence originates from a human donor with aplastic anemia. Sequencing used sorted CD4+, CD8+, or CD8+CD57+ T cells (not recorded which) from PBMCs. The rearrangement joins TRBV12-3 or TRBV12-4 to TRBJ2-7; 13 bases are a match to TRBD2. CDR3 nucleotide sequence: TGTGCCAGCAGTCCGACTAGCGGGAGGACTGAAAGATCCTACGAGCAGTACTTC. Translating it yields CASSPTSGRTERSYEQYF.